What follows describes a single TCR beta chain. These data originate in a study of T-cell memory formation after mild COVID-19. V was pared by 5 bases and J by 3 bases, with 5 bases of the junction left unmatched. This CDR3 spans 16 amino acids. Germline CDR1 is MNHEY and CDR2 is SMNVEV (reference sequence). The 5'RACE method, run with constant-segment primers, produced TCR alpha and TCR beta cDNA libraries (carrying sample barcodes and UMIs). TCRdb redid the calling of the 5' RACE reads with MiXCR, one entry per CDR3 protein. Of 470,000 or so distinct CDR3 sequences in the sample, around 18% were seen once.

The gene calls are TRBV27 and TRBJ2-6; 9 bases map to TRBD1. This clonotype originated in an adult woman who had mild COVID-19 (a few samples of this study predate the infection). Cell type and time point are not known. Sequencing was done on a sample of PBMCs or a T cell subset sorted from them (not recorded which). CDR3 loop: CASSPGTGYGANVLTF. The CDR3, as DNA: TGTGCCAGCAGTCCCGGGACAGGGTATGGGGCCAACGTCCTGACTTTC. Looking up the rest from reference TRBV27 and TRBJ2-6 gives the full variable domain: EAQVTQNPRYLITVTGKKLTVTCSQNMNHEYMSWYRQDPGLGLRQIYYSMNVEVTDKGDVPEGYKVSRKEKRNFPLILESPSPNQTSLYFCASSPGTGYGANVLTFGAGSRLTVL.